Listed below are T cell receptor beta chains from one sample, sequenced in a study of blood T cell repertoires in COVID-19. Some clones are missing from TCRdb's copy, which holds only in-frame ones; the method was immunoSEQ multiplex PCR. Of 200,000 to 250,000 clones listed, just over 90% were seen once; the top ten hold around 1.2%. The sequenced sample was peripheral blood. The receptors shown here come from a man aged 25 to 40 with acute or convalescent COVID-19. Both conserved end residues are part of each CDR3. The D gene is left open where the match is weak. The size field is filled for only some rows; it gives once, few, many or a size class.

CDR3 length	V gene	J gene	clone size	D gene	CDR3 DNA	CDR3 protein
14	TRBV27	TRBJ1-2	-	-	TGTGCCAGCAGTTTAACTGGAAACAGGGATGGCTACACCTTC	CASSLTGNRDGYTF
13	TRBV7-2	TRBJ1-1	-	-	TGTGCCAGCAGCTTAGTCATGAACACTGAAGCTTTCTTT	CASSLVMNTEAFF
16	TRBV15	TRBJ2-2	-	-	TGTGCCACCAGCAGAGATCCCCTAGCGTACACCGGGGAGCTGTTTTTT	CATSRDPLAYTGELFF
15	TRBV14	TRBJ2-7	once	TRBD1	TGTGCCAGCAGCCTTGGACAGGGGGCCCCCTACGAGCAGTACTTC	CASSLGQGAPYEQYF
16	TRBV18	TRBJ1-3	-	-	TGTGCCAGCTCACCACCGTCCGGGGGCTCTGGAAACACCATATATTTT	CASSPPSGGSGNTIYF
14	TRBV11-3	TRBJ2-1	-	TRBD2	TGTGCCAGCAGCTCACCCGGGACTAGCAATGAGCAGTTCTTC	CASSSPGTSNEQFF
12	TRBV7-9	TRBJ1-2	-	-	TGTGCCAGCAGCCCCAATAACTATGGCTACACCTTC	CASSPNNYGYTF
15	TRBV10-3	TRBJ2-1	-	-	TGTGCCATCAGTGAGTTGTGGGGGGGCCCTAATGAGCAGTTCTTC	CAISELWGGPNEQFF
17	TRBV3-1/TRBV3-2	TRBJ2-1	-	TRBD2	TGTGCCAGCAGCCAAATCAGAGCGGGACTAGCGGGGGGGGAGCAGTTCTTC	CASSQIRAGLAGGEQFF
15	TRBV30	TRBJ2-3	-	TRBD2	TGTGCCTGGGGCCGTACCGGGACTAACACAGATACGCAGTATTTT	CAWGRTGTNTDTQYF
13	TRBV5-4	TRBJ2-6	-	-	TGTGCCAGTGGGGCCTCTGGGGCCAACGTCCTGACTTTC	CASGASGANVLTF
13	TRBV15	TRBJ1-1	-	-	TGTGCCACCGCGAAAGACTTGAACACTGAAGCTTTCTTT	CATAKDLNTEAFF
16	TRBV5-4	TRBJ2-1	once	TRBD1	TGTGCCAGCAGCCCCTCAGACAGGGGCGGCTACAATGAGCAGTTCTTC	CASSPSDRGGYNEQFF
14	TRBV10-1	TRBJ1-4	-	-	TGCGCCAGCAGTGAGGGGGGGACGGGTGAAAAACTGTTTTTT	CASSEGGTGEKLFF
14	TRBV19	TRBJ2-7	-	-	TGTGCCAGTAGTATTTGGGCGGGAAGCTACGAGCAGTACTTC	CASSIWAGSYEQYF
16	TRBV4-2	TRBJ2-5	-	TRBD2	TGTGCCAGCAGCCAAGTGACGGGAGGTAGGAAAGAGACCCAGTACTTC	CASSQVTGGRKETQYF
12	TRBV7-2	TRBJ1-1	-	-	TGTGCCAGCAGCTTTACCAGAGGGGAAGCTTTCTTT	CASSFTRGEAFF
16	TRBV18	TRBJ2-7	-	-	TGTGCCAGCTCACCACCAGGGGGGGCCAACTCCTACGAGCAGTACTTC	CASSPPGGANSYEQYF
13	TRBV12-3/TRBV12-4	TRBJ1-2	-	-	TGTGCCAGCAGTTTATGGGGAGAGGATGGCTACACCTTC	CASSLWGEDGYTF
11	TRBV28	TRBJ2-1	-	TRBD2	TGTGCCAGCTACTTCAGCGGGAGGGGGTTCTTC	CASYFSGRGFF
15	TRBV9	TRBJ2-7	-	-	TGTGCCAGCAGCGTGGGGCAGGATAGCTCCTACGAGCAGTACTTC	CASSVGQDSSYEQYF
17	TRBV28	TRBJ1-3	-	-	TGTGCCAGCAGTCTTTGGGCAGGGTCCACTTCTGGAAACACCATATATTTT	CASSLWAGSTSGNTIYF
11	TRBV10-1	TRBJ2-3	once	-	TGCGCCAGCAAGCTCGGGGATACGCAGTATTTT	CASKLGDTQYF
15	TRBV3-1/TRBV3-2	TRBJ2-6	-	-	TGTGCCAGCAGCCTTAGATACTCTGGGGCCAACGTCCTGACTTTC	CASSLRYSGANVLTF